These 14 T cell receptor beta chains originate from one sample sequenced in a study of blood T cell repertoires in COVID-19. Some clones are missing from TCRdb's copy, which holds only in-frame ones; the method was immunoSEQ multiplex PCR. The sample holds around 76,000 clones, approximately 89% seen once. The sample comprised peripheral blood. These receptors all stem from a human donor in a cohort sampled during active COVID-19.

This clone occurred a few times. The rearrangement uses TRBV11-2 and TRBJ1-6; 7 nucleotides align to TRBD1. CDR1 SGHAT and CDR2 FQNNGV come from the germline V gene. The CDR3 contains 15 residues. Germline trimming cut 5 bases from V and 11 bases from J; bases unmatched to any gene: 12. CDR3 sequence: CASSRLTGVRTPLHF. The CDR3, as DNA: TGTGCCAGCAGCCGACTCACAGGGGTTAGGACACCCCTCCACTTT.

V usage is TRBV5-4 and J usage is TRBJ2-1; D gene uncertain. CDR3 length: 13 amino acids. The V gene lost 1 base and the J gene lost 4 bases, with 6 bases spanning the gap. The germline gives CDR1 SGHNT, CDR2 YYREEE (reference sequence). The CDR3 DNA reads as TGTGCCAGCAGCTTGCAGAGGTACAATGAGCAGTTCTTC. Its translation is CASSLQRYNEQFF.

The chain has TRBV9 and TRBJ2-3; 8 bases are a match to TRBD1. Unmatched junction bases numbered 8, after V lost 0 bases and J lost 5 bases. The CDR3 is 16 amino acids. Germline loops: CDR1 SGDLS, CDR2 YYNGEE. The chain's CDR3 is CASSVAGTGFGDTQYF. CDR3 DNA sequence: TGTGCCAGCAGCGTAGCCGGGACAGGTTTCGGAGATACGCAGTATTTT.

CDR3 in DNA: TGTGCCAGCAGCCAAGATCGGTCCACTCGGAGCTCCTACGAGCAGTACTTC. It codes for CASSQDRSTRSSYEQYF. The gene calls are TRBV4-2 and TRBJ2-7, with no clear D. The CDR3 runs to 17 residues. Trimming shortened V by 0 bases and J by 0 bases, and 15 bases separated the two germline ends. Germline V gene data show CDR1 as LGHNA and CDR2 as YNFKEQ.

The chain links TRBV29-1 to TRBJ1-2; 8 bases map to TRBD1. Germline CDR1 SQVTM, CDR2 ANQGSEA. The CDR3 totals 13 residues. The junction had 6 bases not matched to a gene; V was cut back by 6 bases and J by 3 bases. The CDR3 nucleotides are TGCAGCGTGTCGGACAGGGAGGACTATGGCTACACCTTC. This encodes CSVSDREDYGYTF.

The V and J genes are TRBV5-1 and TRBJ1-1; D unclear. V lost 2 bases, J lost 0 bases, and 11 bases lay in between. This CDR3 contains 15 residues. Germline V CDR1 and CDR2: SGHRS, YFSETQ. The CDR3 sequence is CASSFSGGLNTEAFF. CDR3 sequence (DNA): TGCGCCAGCAGCTTTAGCGGAGGATTGAACACTGAAGCTTTCTTT.

This clone appeared a single time. J is TRBJ1-5 and V is TRBV5-8; no firm D call. This CDR3 region has 15 residues. The germline gives CDR1 SGHTS, CDR2 YDEGEE. Trimming shortened V by 0 bases and J by 3 bases, and 10 bases separated the two germline ends. CDR3 region: CASSLVVADNQPQHF. CDR3 sequence (DNA): TGTGCCAGCAGCTTGGTGGTGGCGGACAATCAGCCCCAGCATTTT.

The chain combines TRBV5-1 with TRBJ2-1; 11 bases match TRBD1. CDR1 SGHRS and CDR2 YFSETQ come from the germline V gene. This CDR3 has 17 amino acids. J lost 0 bases, V lost 7 bases, and 9 bases had no gene match. For the CDR3, the DNA is TGCGCCAGCGGACGGACAGGGGGCTCTGGCTCCTACAATGAGCAGTTCTTC. Translated, it gives CASGRTGGSGSYNEQFF.

This clone was recorded a few times. The chain has TRBV5-4 and TRBJ1-5; the D is unclear. The germline gives CDR1 SGHNT, CDR2 YYREEE (reference sequence). V lost 2 bases, J lost 3 bases, and 6 bases lay in between. The CDR3 runs to 13 residues. DNA of the CDR3: TGTGCCAGCAGCTTAGCACCCAATCAGCCCCAGCATTTT. Translation gives CASSLAPNQPQHF.

This chain joins TRBV30 and TRBJ1-3; TRBD1 might be the D (5 bases). From germline, CDR1 is GTSNPN and CDR2 SVGIG (reference sequence). V was shortened by 0 bases and J by 0 bases, with 9 bases between the two germline ends. The CDR3 contains 15 residues. The CDR3 sequence is CAWSVGGASGNTIYF. The CDR3 region has the DNA TGTGCCTGGAGTGTTGGAGGGGCCTCTGGAAACACCATATATTTT.

This chain uses TRBV6-5 with TRBJ1-2; 8 bases are a match to TRBD1. With 6 bases clipped from V and 7 bases from J, the junction kept 10 bases outside the gene matches. Germline CDR1 MNHEY, CDR2 SVGAGI. This CDR3 comprises 14 residues. The DNA for the CDR3 is TGTGCCAGCAGCTCAACAGGGGGATCTAGTGGCTACACCTTC. Protein: CASSSTGGSSGYTF.

The chain combines TRBV3-1 (or the pseudogene TRBV3-2) with TRBJ2-6; possibly TRBD1 for D (5 bases). The V end lost 4 bases, the J end lost 0 bases, and 7 bases lay between the germline ends. This CDR3 region has 15 residues. Germline V gives CDR1 LGHDT, CDR2 YNNKEL (reference sequence). The CDR3 is CASSPGYSGANVLTF. The DNA for the CDR3 is TGTGCCAGCAGCCCAGGGTACTCTGGGGCCAACGTCCTGACTTTC.

The CDR3 loop reads CASSKQGGDEKLFF. The CDR3 DNA follows: TGTGCCAGCAGTAAACAGGGGGGAGATGAAAAACTGTTTTTT. The V call is TRBV4-2, the J call TRBJ1-4, with 8 bases lining up with TRBD1. The V and J ends lost 6 bases and 6 bases, in that order; junction bases with no gene match: 6. CDR3 size: 14 residues. Germline CDR1 and CDR2: LGHNA and YNFKEQ.

The chain couples TRBV11-2 to TRBJ2-3, with D maybe TRBD1 (6 bases). V was trimmed by 1 base and J by 0 bases, leaving 8 bases between them. Germline V lookup: CDR1 SGHAT, CDR2 FQNNGV. The CDR3 covers 15 residues. CDR3 DNA: TGTGCCAGCAGCTTAGGGGGGCGAAGCACAGATACGCAGTATTTT. Translation gives CASSLGGRSTDTQYF.